This T cell receptor beta chain is drawn from a study of T cells after yellow fever vaccination (dated by TCRdb to the late 2010s). About the study as a whole: The SMART-Seq v4 Ultra Low Input RNA kit was used to prepare libraries from fractions with low cell numbers. To track T-cell clones before and after primary and booster YFV17D yellow fever vaccination, bulk TCR alpha and beta repertoires were sequenced longitudinally. The cohort comprised two healthy male donors, one aged 18 to 29 and one aged 30 to 39 years. Bulk PBMC replicates and cell subsets were isolated from blood drawn at multiple timepoints before and after both primary and secondary immunization. The research as a whole found: Computational filtering was needed because FACS-sorted repertoires could contain abundant contaminating clonotypes from the bulk population. A small share of clonotypes was detected in both CD4 and CD8 compartments, with the overlap likely arising from convergent recombination. Most clones expanded after primary vaccination were re-detected after the booster (96% of CD4 and around 88% of CD8), suggesting broad memory maintenance. The study included only a couple of donors, which limits how far the findings can be generalized. Compared with the primary T-cell response, the secondary T-cell response was faster but weaker, reaching its peak on day 5 rather than on day 15.

TCR cDNA was synthesized by 5'RACE template switching, through which a universal primer site and unique molecular identifiers were introduced. Priming for cDNA synthesis came from both the TCR alpha and TCR beta constant segments. Two PCR steps were used to amplify libraries, with sample barcodes and sequencing adapters being added in the second step. Libraries were sequenced on Illumina HiSeq 2500 (2x100 bp) or NovaSeq (2x150 bp). The authors' analysis ran thus. Reads were demultiplexed and collapsed into UMI consensus sequences with MIGEC, and V(D)J alignment was performed with MiXCR. Vaccine-responding clonotypes were identified with edgeR using replicate PBMC samples, with FDR below 0.01 and a log2 fold change above 5 up to day 15 being required. CD4 or CD8 identity was assigned to each bulk clonotype according to whether the clonotype was present at higher abundance in the sequenced CD4 repertoire or the sequenced CD8 repertoire. The public reads were reprocessed in TCRdb via fastp at Q25 and MiXCR, keeping in-frame beta chains. Rows are unified per CDR3 protein, each entry keeping the most common DNA and genes. These V and J calls rely on TCRdb rather than the paper's analysis. For this sample the table gives about 68,000 distinct CDR3 sequences, of which just over 6.5% were detected only once. Together, the top ten hold 37% of the sample.

The sample's treatment or condition label, decoded: live attenuated yellow fever vaccine strain. PBMCs were isolated from peripheral blood using a standard Ficoll-Paque protocol. CD4 and CD8 T-cell fractions were isolated with Dynabeads CD4 and CD8 positive selection kits. TriZol was used to extract RNA from bulk PBMCs, from CD4 and CD8 fractions, and from dextramer-positive and dextramer-negative fractions. This clonotype has a count of ten or more. No cognate antigen has been identified for it. Qualities for individual bases were not recorded, and no much larger clone is one base off. The germline V gene encodes CDR1 SGHTA and CDR2 FQGTGA. V and J lose 5 bases and 1 base, and a span of 15 bases separates them. Its CDR3 holds 16 amino acids, cysteine through phenylalanine. Only the CDR3 DNA stays, 48 bases, in frame from base 1.

The sequencing used CD8+ T cells sorted from PBMCs, collected about 41 days after the first yellow fever vaccination. This clonotype was obtained from a man in his late teens or twenties who received the YFV17D yellow fever vaccine. The chain links TRBV7-3 with TRBJ2-1, with a weak D call of TRBD2 (6 bases match). CDR3 reads: CASSRSVGGSYNEQFF. The DNA sequence is given as TGTGCCAGCAGCCGGTCCGTCGGGGGTTCCTACAATGAGCAGTTCTTC.